Listed here are 20 T cell receptor beta chains from one sample, sequenced in a study of T-cell memory formation after mild COVID-19. TCRdb reprocessed the 5' RACE reads with MiXCR, giving one entry per CDR3 protein. The repertoire holds fewer than 150,000 distinct CDR3 sequences, 20% to 25% seen once, with 40% to 50% in the top ten. Specimen: PBMCs or a T cell subset sorted from them (not recorded which). These receptor sequences come from a man between 18 and 29 years old who had mild COVID-19 (a few samples of this study predate the infection). Cell type and time point are not known.

This clonotype came up a few times. This sequence joins TRBV29-1 and TRBJ2-7; 8 positions match TRBD1. Trimming at V came to 8 bases and at J to 0 bases, leaving 9 bases not matched to a gene. This CDR3 region has 14 residues. From germline, CDR1 is SQVTM and CDR2 ANQGSEA. The CDR3 sequence: CSYRRGTGSYEQYF. The DNA for the CDR3 is TGCAGCTACCGTAGGGGGACAGGCTCCTACGAGCAGTACTTC.

This clonotype was picked up many times. This sequence joins TRBV5-6 and TRBJ2-5; 8 bases are shared with TRBD1. Germline V gene sequence: CDR1 SGHDT, CDR2 YYEEEE. Trimming removed 1 base from V and 3 bases from J; junction bases left unmatched: 5. The CDR3 covers 15 residues. CDR3 sequence reads: CASSLPRTGKETQYF. For the CDR3, the DNA is TGTGCCAGCAGCTTGCCCAGGACAGGGAAAGAGACCCAGTACTTC. Complete variable domain (other parts from reference TRBV5-6 and TRBJ2-5): DAGVTQSPTHLIKTRGQQVTLRCSPKSGHDTVSWYQQALGQGPQFIFQYYEEEERQRGNFPDRFSGHQFPNYSSELNVNALLLGDSALYLCASSLPRTGKETQYFGPGTRLLVL.

In this sample, this clonotype turned up a few times. The chain uses TRBV6-1 and TRBJ1-2; 7 positions agree with TRBD1. With V trimmed by 0 bases and J by 3 bases, 10 bases remained unmatched. CDR3 length equals 17 residues. Germline-derived CDR1 and CDR2 are MNHNS and SASEGT. For the CDR3, the DNA is TGTGCCAGCAGTGAAGCTCCGACTGACAGGGCAGACTATGGCTACACCTTC. It codes for CASSEAPTDRADYGYTF.

The genes are TRBV2 and TRBJ2-7; tentatively, D is TRBD1 (5 bases). V was pared by 4 bases and J by 3 bases, with 16 bases between. Looked up from germline, CDR1 is SNHLY and CDR2 is FYNNEI. The CDR3 sequence is 15 residues long. The CDR3 sequence: CASSGTGSGFYEQYF. DNA for the CDR3: TGTGCCAGCAGTGGAACAGGCTCTGGGTTCTACGAGCAGTACTTC.

This clonotype is deemed medium-sized. This sequence joins TRBV5-1 and TRBJ2-3; possibly TRBD1 for D (6 bases). This CDR3 is 15 amino acids long. Germline V CDR1 and CDR2: SGHRS, YFSETQ. Trimming left V 4 bases short and J 0 bases short, with 12 bases between. Here the CDR3 reads CASSPGQTSTDTQYF. The CDR3 coding sequence is TGCGCCAGCAGCCCAGGACAGACTAGCACAGATACGCAGTATTTT. Looking up the rest from reference TRBV5-1 and TRBJ2-3 gives the full variable domain: KAGVTQTPRYLIKTRGQQVTLSCSPISGHRSVSWYQQTPGQGLQFLFEYFSETQRNKGNFPGRFSGRQFSNSRSEMNVSTLELGDSALYLCASSPGQTSTDTQYFGPGTRLTVL.

The chain uses TRBV7-9 and TRBJ1-4, with 8 bases aligning to TRBD1. The CDR3 extends over 15 amino acids. CDR1 and CDR2 (germline): SEHNR, FQNEAQ (reference sequence). After removal of 3 bases from V and 8 bases from J, the junction contained 8 bases not matched to a gene. The CDR3 is CASSLDRVRIEKLFF. The CDR3 DNA is TGTGCCAGCAGCTTGGACAGGGTCCGGATAGAAAAACTGTTTTTT.

The chain is built from TRBV7-9 and TRBJ1-1, with D unresolved. The CDR3 sequence is 15 residues long. CDR1 and CDR2 from the germline V gene are SEHNR and FQNEAQ (reference sequence). Trimming shortened V by 2 bases and J by 0 bases, and 10 bases separated the two germline ends. The CDR3 region has the DNA TGTGCCAGCAGCTTATTTGTGTCCCTGAACACTGAAGCTTTCTTT. It translates to CASSLFVSLNTEAFF.

The rearrangement uses TRBV29-1 and TRBJ2-3, with D maybe TRBD1 (6 bases). From germline, CDR1 is SQVTM and CDR2 ANQGSEA. This CDR3 is 14 amino acids long. Deletions cut 6 bases from V and 2 bases from J, with 15 bases between. The CDR3 bases are TGCAGCGTCGAATTCCGGGACAACACAGATACGCAGTATTTT. The encoded protein is CSVEFRDNTDTQYF.

This clonotype was seen only a few times. V usage is TRBV12-3 or TRBV12-4 and J usage is TRBJ2-1; no firm D call. CDR3 length: 12 residues. The V gene lost 5 bases and the J gene lost 10 bases, with 12 bases spanning the gap. In DNA form, the CDR3 reads TGTGCCAGCAGTCAAGACGGTCGAGAGCAGTTCTTC. Amino acids: CASSQDGREQFF.

This clonotype was counted a few times. The chain is built from TRBV7-9 and TRBJ2-4; 9 bases are shared with TRBD1. CDR1 SEHNR and CDR2 FQNEAQ come from the germline V gene (reference sequence). The CDR3 loop spans 13 amino acids. V shed 7 bases and J 7 bases; nucleotides not matched to a gene: 5. The CDR3 spells CASTSGTGNIQYF. CDR3 bases: TGTGCCAGCACCTCTGGGACAGGGAACATTCAGTACTTC.

V usage is TRBV27 and J usage is TRBJ2-7; possibly TRBD1 for D (5 bases). The V gene lost 5 bases and the J gene lost 6 bases, with 14 bases spanning the gap. Germline CDR1 and CDR2: MNHEY and SMNVEV (reference sequence). This CDR3 spans 13 amino acids. For the CDR3, the DNA is TGTGCCAGCAGTACGCGGTCCCAGGGCGAGCAGTACTTC. As protein: CASSTRSQGEQYF.

This chain joins TRBV6-5 and TRBJ2-7; 9 nucleotides agree with TRBD1. The CDR3 is 15 residues long. The ends lost 5 bases at V and 3 bases at J; junction bases unmatched: 8. From germline, CDR1 is MNHEY and CDR2 SVGAGI. The CDR3 DNA is TGTGCCAGCAGTATTTTCTCGGGACAGGGCTACGAGCAGTACTTC. Translation gives CASSIFSGQGYEQYF.

This clonotype was seen at least ten times. This chain connects TRBV5-1 to TRBJ2-3, with a tentative D call TRBD2 (6 bases). The CDR3 is 15 amino acids. The V end lost 3 bases, the J end lost 6 bases, and 17 bases lay between the germline ends. Per the germline V gene, CDR1 is SGHRS and CDR2 is YFSETQ. CDR3 in DNA: TGCGCCAGCAGCTCCCGGGGGTACACTGGGGATACGCAGTATTTT. It yields the protein CASSSRGYTGDTQYF.

This clonotype occurred a few times. The CDR3 spells CASSLLTGLGTGELFF. CDR3 coding DNA: TGTGCCAGCAGTCTACTAACAGGGTTGGGCACCGGGGAGCTGTTTTTT. The chain couples TRBV12-3 or TRBV12-4 to TRBJ2-2; tentative D call: TRBD1 (6 bases). There are 16 residues in the CDR3. Trimming stripped 5 bases from V and 4 bases from J, with 17 bases between.

The rearrangement joins TRBV11-2 to TRBJ2-1; 7 nucleotides agree with TRBD2. J gave up 4 bases and V 4 bases, and 4 bases lay outside the gene matches. This CDR3 has 14 residues. Germline loops: CDR1 SGHAT, CDR2 FQNNGV. In DNA, the CDR3 is TGTGCCAGCAGCTCCGCGGGACTATACAATGAGCAGTTCTTC. It translates to CASSSAGLYNEQFF.

This clonotype was seen a handful of times. The J gene is TRBJ2-1, the V gene TRBV12-3 or TRBV12-4; D may correspond to TRBD1 or TRBD2 (6 bases each). The V end was cut by 8 bases, the J end by 3 bases, with 11 bases between. This CDR3 is built from 13 residues. The CDR3 coding sequence is TGTGCCAGCGCGAGGGGGGTCTACAATGAGCAGTTCTTC. Translated: CASARGVYNEQFF.

The chain employs TRBV9 and TRBJ2-2; weak D call: TRBD2 (5 bases). V lost 7 bases to trimming and J lost 2 bases, with 9 bases between them. The CDR3 consists of 13 residues. Germline CDR1 is SGDLS and CDR2 is YYNGEE. The CDR3 loop reads CASCGPNTGELFF. The CDR3 DNA is TGTGCCAGCTGCGGGCCTAACACCGGGGAGCTGTTTTTT.

The chain is built from TRBV7-9 and TRBJ2-4; 7 nucleotides line up with TRBD1. The CDR3 consists of 17 residues. V lost 4 bases and J lost 2; bases outside the gene matches: 11. CDR1 and CDR2 (germline): SEHNR, FQNEAQ (reference sequence). The CDR3, as DNA: TGTGCCAGCAGCTCGACAGGGCTCTCGGAAACCAAAAACATTCAGTACTTC. Translated, it gives CASSSTGLSETKNIQYF. Supplemented by reference TRBV7-9 and TRBJ2-4, the full variable domain reads DTGVSQNPRHKITKRGQNVTFRCDPISEHNRLYWYRQTLGQGPEFLTYFQNEAQLEKSRLLSDRFSAERPKGSFSTLEIQRTEQGDSAMYLCASSSTGLSETKNIQYFGAGTRLSVL.

V gene TRBV5-1 combines with J gene TRBJ2-2, with D hard to call. The CDR3 is 14 residues long. V gave up 5 bases and J gave up 1 base, with 9 bases separating them. Germline V lookup: CDR1 SGHRS, CDR2 YFSETQ. CDR3 in amino acids: CASSGRRNTGELFF. The CDR3 DNA reads TGCGCCAGCAGTGGCAGACGGAACACCGGGGAGCTGTTTTTT.

This clonotype was seen only a few times. The CDR3 sequence: CASSSSLGPGELFF. The CDR3, as DNA: TGTGCCAGCAGCTCCAGTTTAGGTCCTGGGGAGCTGTTTTTT. This chain uses TRBV7-9 with TRBJ2-2; D remains ambiguous. CDR1 is SEHNR, CDR2 FQNEAQ, per germline (reference sequence). Deletions cut 4 bases from V and 8 bases from J, with 14 bases between. The CDR3 length is 14 residues.